Following are 26 T cell receptor beta chains from one sample sequenced in a study of CD8 T cells in ankylosing spondylitis. Whole-study results and caveats: It appeared that ankylosing spondylitis blood was characterized by a TCR beta motif of 8 or 9 highly homologous variants.

Their cognate antigens are unknown. TCRdb re-analysed the 5' RACE reads in MiXCR, keeping a single row per CDR3 protein. The table lists 220,000 or so distinct CDR3 sequences, about 17% of them singletons. The sample taken for sequencing was blood, either unsorted or a sorted T cell fraction (not recorded which). These receptors were collected from a male donor with ankylosing spondylitis.

V is TRBV6-5 and J is TRBJ1-4; TRBD1 agrees at 10 bases. Germline CDR1 reads MNHEY; CDR2 reads SVGAGI. J was trimmed by 8 bases and V by 2 bases; bases with no gene match: 2. This CDR3 spans 14 amino acids. CDR3 loop: CASSYRQGAEKLFF. The CDR3 nucleotides read TGTGCCAGCAGTTACAGACAGGGGGCCGAAAAACTGTTTTTT.

The J gene is TRBJ2-7, the V gene TRBV4-1; 7 nucleotides match TRBD1. Trimming at V came to 3 bases and at J to 2 bases, leaving 13 bases not matched to a gene. CDR1 is MGHRA, CDR2 YSYEKL, per germline. CDR3 size: 17 residues. CDR3 nucleotides: TGCGCCAGCAGCCAGACTCGACAGGGTTCTGTAACCTACGAGCAGTACTTC. It yields the protein CASSQTRQGSVTYEQYF.

This clonotype was found a few times. V and J are TRBV7-9 and TRBJ2-5; a weak D match, TRBD1 (5 bases). Between the trimmed V and J ends, which lost 4 bases and 5 bases, there was a span of 23 bases. The CDR3 length is 17 residues. Germline V gene data show CDR1 as SEHNR and CDR2 as FQNEAQ (reference sequence). CDR3 residues: CASSYLPLDTPTETQYF. CDR3 DNA sequence: TGTGCCAGCAGCTACCTCCCTCTGGACACCCCCACCGAGACCCAGTACTTC.

This chain connects TRBV29-1 to TRBJ2-5; TRBD1 or TRBD2 may be the D gene (5 bases each). The CDR3 spans 15 residues. Germline-derived CDR1 and CDR2 are SQVTM and ANQGSEA. V gave up 1 base and J gave up 2 bases, with 14 bases separating them. CDR3 loop: CSVEGARGQQETQYF. The DNA of the CDR3 is TGCAGCGTTGAAGGTGCGAGGGGCCAACAAGAGACCCAGTACTTC.

The chain links TRBV9 to TRBJ1-6; TRBD1 aligns across 8 bases. V was pared by 4 bases and J by 7 bases, with 4 bases of the junction left unmatched. The germline CDR1 and CDR2 sequences are SGDLS and YYNGEE. The CDR3 is 14 amino acids. This CDR3 is CASSPGTGNSPLHF. CDR3 nucleotide sequence: TGTGCCAGCAGCCCCGGGACAGGCAATTCACCCCTCCACTTT.

V gene TRBV2 combines with J gene TRBJ2-3; D possibly corresponds to TRBD1 (6 bases). This CDR3 comprises 14 residues. The V gene lost 4 bases and the J gene lost 3 bases, with 11 bases spanning the gap. Germline assignment: CDR1 SNHLY and CDR2 FYNNEI. CDR3 loop: CASSGTEGTDTQYF. The CDR3 DNA follows: TGTGCCAGCAGTGGGACAGAAGGGACAGATACGCAGTATTTT.

This chain links TRBV27 with TRBJ1-1; 10 nucleotides match TRBD1. Per germline, CDR1 MNHEY and CDR2 SMNVEV (reference sequence). The CDR3 totals 14 residues. The trim removed 5 bases at V and 3 bases at J, leaving 3 bases unmatched. CDR3 sequence: CASSLDRGYTEAFF. DNA of the CDR3: TGTGCCAGCAGTCTGGACAGGGGGTACACTGAAGCTTTCTTT.

The rearrangement uses TRBV4-2 and TRBJ2-7; 9 nucleotides align to TRBD2. CDR1 and CDR2 (germline): LGHNA, YNFKEQ. J was trimmed by 4 bases and V by 3 bases; bases with no gene match: 7. The CDR3 loop spans 15 amino acids. CDR3 DNA: TGTGCCAGCAGCCACCCATCTAGCGGGATATACGAGCAGTACTTC. It is translated as CASSHPSSGIYEQYF.

This clonotype was observed a handful of times. V usage is TRBV4-3 and J usage is TRBJ1-5, with D perhaps matching TRBD1 (5 bases). This CDR3 region has 14 residues. From germline, CDR1 is LGHNA and CDR2 YSLEER. The V end lost 1 base, the J end lost 7 bases, and 11 bases lay between the germline ends. CDR3 DNA: TGCGCCAGCAGCCAAGTTGTATGGGGGCAGCCCCAGCATTTT. Translated, it gives CASSQVVWGQPQHF.

This clonotype was seen a few times. V is TRBV27 and J is TRBJ2-1; TRBD2 matches 9 bases. V lost 1 base to trimming and J lost 6 bases; unmatched junction nucleotides: 7. Germline CDR1 reads MNHEY; CDR2 reads SMNVEV (reference sequence). The CDR3 contains 16 residues. CDR3 residues: CASSLLAGELGNEQFF. The CDR3 DNA is TGTGCCAGCAGTTTATTAGCGGGAGAGTTGGGCAATGAGCAGTTCTTC.

The chain employs TRBV5-6 and TRBJ2-6; D assignment may be TRBD1 or TRBD2 (5 bases each). This CDR3 is built from 15 residues. V dropped 6 bases and J dropped 1 base, with 11 bases sitting between them. Germline assignment: CDR1 SGHDT and CDR2 YYEEEE. The CDR3 protein is CASTPWGSGANVLTF. The CDR3 nucleotides read TGTGCCAGCACCCCTTGGGGGTCTGGGGCCAACGTCCTGACTTTC.

V gene TRBV27 combines with J gene TRBJ2-7, with 7 bases that match TRBD2. In germline, CDR1 is MNHEY, CDR2 SMNVEV (reference sequence). Losses at the gene ends were 1 base for V and 5 bases for J; bases not matched to a gene: 11. The CDR3 runs to 16 residues. Here the CDR3 DNA reads TGTGCCAGCAGTTTATTGGTTGGGGGAGGGCCTAACGAGCAGTACTTC. It codes for CASSLLVGGGPNEQYF.

The sample holds a few counts of this clonotype. The J gene is TRBJ1-6, the V gene TRBV20-1, with 7 positions matching TRBD1. Germline V gene data show CDR1 as DFQATT and CDR2 as SNEGSKA (reference sequence). J gave up 7 bases and V 5 bases, and 8 bases lay outside the gene matches. The CDR3 loop spans 14 amino acids. CDR3 DNA sequence: TGCAGTGCTGCCGACCTGACAGGGAATTCACCCCTCCACTTT. It codes for CSAADLTGNSPLHF.

The chain recombines TRBV27 with TRBJ1-2; no clear D. The CDR3 is 15 amino acids. The V gene's germline CDR1 is MNHEY and CDR2 SMNVEV (reference sequence). V dropped 5 bases and J dropped 6 bases, with 19 bases sitting between them. CDR3 bases: TGTGCCAGCAGTCCAATCCCTCTTACAAGGGATGGCTACACCTTC. Translated, it gives CASSPIPLTRDGYTF.

This clonotype was seen ten or more times. The chain uses TRBV4-3 and TRBJ2-7; maybe TRBD1 (6 bases). The germline V gene has CDR1 LGHNA and CDR2 YSLEER. The CDR3 has 14 amino acids. The ends were cut back, 2 bases at V and 0 bases at J, with 8 bases in the middle. CDR3 sequence reads: CASSQNRASYEQYF. Here the CDR3 DNA reads TGCGCCAGCAGCCAAAACAGGGCCTCCTACGAGCAGTACTTC.

This clonotype has at least ten counts. The chain carries TRBV10-3 and TRBJ1-2, with D tentatively TRBD1 (6 bases). The V gene lost 6 bases and the J gene lost 0 bases, with 11 bases spanning the gap. Germline loops: CDR1 ENHRY, CDR2 SYGVKD. The CDR3 totals 14 residues. Here the CDR3 DNA reads TGTGCCATCAGAGAACAGGGACCTAACTATGGCTACACCTTC. It yields the protein CAIREQGPNYGYTF.

This chain links TRBV5-5 with TRBJ2-3; no definite D call. This CDR3 has 13 residues. CDR1 is SGHKS and CDR2 is YYEKEE in the germline V gene (reference sequence). The ends were cut back, 2 bases at V and 4 bases at J, with 8 bases in the middle. As DNA, the CDR3 is TGTGCCAGCAGCTTATGGAGTTCAGATACGCAGTATTTT. Translation: CASSLWSSDTQYF.

This clonotype was seen a handful of times. The V gene is TRBV4-1, the J gene TRBJ2-1, with 14 positions matching TRBD2. Trimming cost V 0 bases and J 10 bases; bases outside gene matches: 5. The CDR3 has 16 amino acids. The germline V gene encodes CDR1 MGHRA and CDR2 YSYEKL. CDR3 in amino acids: CASSQEEGLAGDEQFF. The CDR3 DNA reads TGCGCCAGCAGCCAAGAAGAGGGACTAGCGGGAGACGAGCAGTTCTTC.

The J gene is TRBJ1-1, the V gene TRBV5-1; unclear D gene. Trimming left V 1 base short and J 1 base short, with 8 bases between. Germline CDR1 SGHRS, CDR2 YFSETQ. The CDR3 length is 14 residues. The CDR3 region has the DNA TGCGCCAGCAGCTTGAGGTCACAGAACACTGAAGCTTTCTTT. It codes for CASSLRSQNTEAFF.

The chain links TRBV19 to TRBJ2-5; D is perhaps TRBD2 (6 bases). Germline V gene sequence: CDR1 LNHDA, CDR2 SQIVND (reference sequence). V shed 5 bases and J shed 7 bases, with 14 bases lying between them. This CDR3 spans 13 amino acids. CDR3 region: CASSPPMEGTQYF. CDR3 sequence (DNA): TGTGCCAGTAGTCCACCGATGGAGGGGACCCAGTACTTC.

This clonotype was detected only a few times. This sequence joins TRBV18 and TRBJ2-1; TRBD1 or TRBD2 may be the D gene (6 bases each). The CDR3 is 11 residues long. Germline CDR1 KGHSH, CDR2 LQKENI. V lost 6 bases, J lost 12 bases, and 12 bases lay in between. The chain's CDR3 is CASSRDIGQFF. As DNA, the CDR3 is TGTGCCAGCTCGCGGGACATCGGGCAGTTCTTC.

This chain uses TRBV6-9 with TRBJ1-1; D not certain. Germline V gives CDR1 MNHGY, CDR2 SVAAGI. Trimming removed 0 bases at V and 1 base at J, with 9 bases between. The CDR3 is made up of 15 amino acids. CDR3: CASSYSREGNTEAFF. The CDR3 nucleotides are TGTGCCAGCAGTTATTCACGCGAGGGGAACACTGAAGCTTTCTTT.

This rearrangement joins TRBV12-3 or TRBV12-4 to TRBJ2-7, with D hard to call. There are 16 residues in the CDR3. V lost 2 bases to trimming and J lost 3 bases, with 17 bases between them. The CDR3 coding sequence is TGTGCCAGCAGTTTAATAGGCGACACCCTTGGCTACGAGCAGTACTTC. Residues: CASSLIGDTLGYEQYF.

The V gene is TRBV11-3, the J gene TRBJ1-6; 10 nucleotides agree with TRBD1. The CDR3 extends over 14 amino acids. V lost 6 bases, J lost 6 bases, and 2 bases stayed unmatched. Germline V lookup: CDR1 SGHNT, CDR2 YENEEA. This CDR3 is CASSRTGGNSPLHF. The CDR3 DNA reads as TGTGCCAGCAGTCGGACAGGGGGTAATTCACCCCTCCACTTT.

This clonotype was seen more than once but under ten times. The genes are TRBV29-1 and TRBJ2-3, with a weak D call TRBD1 (5 bases). Trimming pared 0 bases from V and 0 bases from J, leaving 16 bases between. The germline CDR1 and CDR2 sequences are SQVTM and ANQGSEA. This CDR3 has 17 amino acids. The CDR3 here is CSVEDLTDVSSTDTQYF. In nucleotides, the CDR3 is TGCAGCGTTGAAGATCTGACAGACGTATCTAGCACAGATACGCAGTATTTT.

The chain links TRBV19 to TRBJ2-1; D is uncertain. Per the germline V gene, CDR1 is LNHDA and CDR2 is SQIVND (reference sequence). The CDR3 is 15 amino acids. V lost 7 bases to trimming and J lost 5 bases, with 18 bases between them. The CDR3 loop reads CASTPGWGDDNEQFF. The CDR3 DNA reads TGTGCCAGTACCCCAGGTTGGGGTGACGACAATGAGCAGTTCTTC.